The 12 T cell receptor beta chains listed next were all sequenced from one sample in a study of cytomegalovirus exposure and HLA in healthy donors. PCR used 60 Vbeta primers and 13 Jbeta primers. This table comes from immunoSEQ multiplex PCR, and its TCRdb copy is limited to in-frame clones, with some not included. The data contain hundreds of thousands of clones, 80% to 90% of them singletons. Sequencing input: PBMCs. These receptors were taken from a woman between 18 and 29 years old in good health and CMV-seronegative.

This sequence joins TRBV9 and TRBJ1-4; D gene ambiguous. The germline V and J ends were trimmed by 0 bases and 5 bases, with 8 bases remaining between them. Germline values: CDR1 SGDLS, CDR2 YYNGEE. The CDR3 sequence is 14 residues long. The CDR3 sequence is CASSVASGNEKLFF. The CDR3 nucleotides read TGTGCCAGCAGCGTAGCCTCGGGAAATGAAAAACTGTTTTTT.

The rearrangement links TRBV18 to TRBJ2-7, with a weak D call TRBD1 (5 bases). The germline V gene encodes CDR1 KGHSH and CDR2 LQKENI. This CDR3 has 14 amino acids. Trimming cost V 6 bases and J 6 bases, with 18 bases left between them. CDR3 DNA: TGTGCCAGCTCTAGACTGATGCAGGGAAGCGAGCAGTACTTC. Encoded protein: CASSRLMQGSEQYF.

The V and J genes are TRBV4-1 and TRBJ2-7, with D possibly being TRBD2 (6 bases). CDR1 MGHRA and CDR2 YSYEKL come from the germline V gene. The CDR3 spans 13 residues. Trimming pared 3 bases from V and 3 bases from J, leaving 9 bases between. The CDR3 protein is CASSQGLFYEQYF. The CDR3 DNA reads TGCGCCAGCAGCCAGGGACTTTTCTACGAGCAGTACTTC.

The V gene is TRBV27, the J gene TRBJ1-6; possible D gene TRBD1, 6 bases. Germline CDR1 and CDR2: MNHEY and SMNVEV (reference sequence). This CDR3 has 13 amino acids. Trimming took 6 bases from V and 6 from J, leaving 9 bases between them. In DNA, the CDR3 is TGTGCCAGCAGGGACAGAGCTAATTCACCCCTCCACTTT. Amino acids: CASRDRANSPLHF.

About this clone: At one end the junction does not follow the germline gene, possibly because of a read error. V and J are TRBV12-5 and TRBJ1-2, with 7 nucleotides matching TRBD1. Per the germline V gene, CDR1 is LGHNT and CDR2 is FRNRAP. CDR3 length: 11 amino acids. As DNA, the CDR3 is TGTGCTAGTGTCTGCGGGGACAGCCGGCGCTTC. As protein: CASVCGDSRRF.

V gene TRBV27 combines with J gene TRBJ2-7; TRBD2 agrees at 14 bases. In germline, CDR1 is MNHEY, CDR2 SMNVEV (reference sequence). The CDR3 loop spans 18 amino acids. Trimming cost V 3 bases and J 4 bases; bases outside gene matches: 11. The CDR3 reads CASSLVTSGRALAYEQYF. In DNA, the CDR3 is TGTGCCAGCAGTTTGGTGACTAGCGGGAGGGCCTTGGCTTACGAGCAGTACTTC.

The chain is built from TRBV27 and TRBJ2-5; TRBD2 matches 8 bases. V was pared by 6 bases and J by 1 base, with 4 bases of the junction left unmatched. From germline, CDR1 is MNHEY and CDR2 SMNVEV (reference sequence). The CDR3 is 14 residues long. CDR3: CASRLRGGQETQYF. The CDR3 DNA sequence: TGTGCCAGCAGACTTCGGGGGGGCCAAGAGACCCAGTACTTC.

The V gene is TRBV18, the J gene TRBJ2-5, with 8 positions matching TRBD2. CDR3 size: 17 residues. V shed 1 base and J 3 bases; nucleotides not matched to a gene: 10. CDR1 and CDR2 (germline): KGHSH, LQKENI. DNA for the CDR3: TGTGCCAGCTCACCACTCGCGGGGGGCCAAAACAAAGAGACCCAGTACTTC. This codes for CASSPLAGGQNKETQYF.

The rearrangement links TRBV29-1 to TRBJ1-1; a weak D match, TRBD1 (6 bases). The germline V gene encodes CDR1 SQVTM and CDR2 ANQGSEA. The CDR3 is 11 residues long. V was cut by 4 bases and J by 11 bases, with 14 bases left in between. The CDR3: CSVVSGAEAFF. The DNA of the CDR3 is TGCAGCGTTGTGTCAGGGGCAGAGGCTTTCTTT.

This chain uses TRBV30 with TRBJ2-1, with 11 bases fitting TRBD2. CDR1 and CDR2 (germline): GTSNPN, SVGIG (reference sequence). V trimming: 2 bases; J trimming: 7 bases; junction bases outside the gene matches: 4. The CDR3 has 14 residues. CDR3: CAWSPASGRNEQFF. The CDR3 DNA reads TGTGCCTGGAGTCCCGCTAGCGGGAGGAATGAGCAGTTCTTC.

The gene calls are TRBV5-1 and TRBJ2-7; no clear D. This CDR3 region has 13 residues. Deletions cut 0 bases from V and 3 bases from J, with 7 bases between. Germline V gives CDR1 SGHRS, CDR2 YFSETQ. The CDR3 is CASSLDYLYEQYF. CDR3 nucleotide sequence: TGCGCCAGCAGCTTGGACTACCTCTACGAGCAGTACTTC.

The rearrangement joins TRBV30 to TRBJ1-2; D remains unclear. V shed 0 bases and J shed 0 bases, with 32 bases lying between them. Germline V gene lookup returns CDR1 GTSNPN and CDR2 SVGIG (reference sequence). The CDR3 extends over 22 amino acids. CDR3 bases: TGTGCCTGGAGTGTAACTTTCGTTCGTCGGAGGCGATCGGCAGACTCTAACTATGGCTACACCTTC. Translating it yields CAWSVTFVRRRRSADSNYGYTF.